This paragraph covers one T cell receptor beta chain sequence. How the authors handled the data: From reference gene primer amplification, estimates of nucleated cell counts were derived. Data came from immunoSEQ multiplex PCR; TCRdb stores just in-frame clones and leaves some out. That table furnishes V, J and clone size, whereas the DNA furnished D and trimming. The sample includes some 51,000 clones, more than 80% of them seen just once. This record belongs to a study of blood T cell repertoires in COVID-19. Overall study: Sample material is recorded as cDNA or gDNA derived from T cells, B-cell-depleted T cells, or PBMCs.

The TCR was taken from a human donor with active COVID-19. The donor label of this sample is uncertain. The source material was peripheral blood.

CDR3 DNA sequence: TGTGCCAGCAGCAAAGATGAGGGAAACTATGGCTACACCTTC. It is translated as CASSKDEGNYGYTF. This chain joins TRBV21-1 and TRBJ1-2. TRBV21-1 is classified as a pseudogene. This CDR3 is 14 amino acids long.